This T cell receptor beta chain was retrieved from a study of cytomegalovirus exposure and HLA in healthy donors (dated by TCRdb to about 2017). At the level of the whole study: An earlier analysis of some 600 of the donors reported 250 to 350 Gb of sequence data and around 100 million unique TCR beta sequences obtained from about 170 million T cells. About 300 gigabases of sequencing data and approximately 80 million unique TCR sequences were included in an early release covering roughly 700 HLA-typed donors. Of the 300 to 500 genotyped donors, 81% were placed in the genetic ancestry cluster associated with self-reported Caucasian donors. The study aimed to test whether signatures of past pathogen exposure could be identified by cataloging public T cell receptors. The study used immunosequencing to profile the T cell repertoires of 666 subjects and linked those repertoires to cytomegalovirus serostatus. Besides the first cohort of 666 subjects, a separate validation cohort made up of about 120 different subjects was used. High-throughput TCR immunosequencing, statistical association of individual TCRs with disease status, and machine learning were combined to predict cytomegalovirus infection status. A later analysis re-examined previously published TCR beta repertoires from more than 550 donors and added high-resolution HLA genotyping to investigate patterns of TCR occurrence. Rather than drawing on any new phenotypic data, the later analysis identified candidate immune exposures from TCR beta sequences and the way those sequences occurred across donors. An earlier analysis of fewer than 700 of the donors applied high-throughput TCR beta sequencing to assess whether each TCR beta V gene segment acted as functional or pseudogenic. Donor age, sex, ethnicity and CMV serostatus were collected together with the repertoire data. A later genetic analysis took genome-wide SNP genotypes for about 55% of the 666 donors and used that subset as a discovery cohort. All discovery cohort repertoires had been generated on a single sequencing platform. Both class I and class II loci were covered by HLA typing, at four-digit resolution. The number of donors typed differed by locus, with about 629-640 for A, B, C, DRB1 and DQB1, 522 for DQA1, 600 to 610 for DPA1, and around 450 for DPB1. Because of strong linkage in the cohort, a few DR-DQ haplotypes were treated as single units for association and clustering. On average, around 200,000 unique TCR beta nucleotide sequences were sequenced per donor among several hundred genotyped donors of the cohort, with 15% to 20% of those sequences being non-productive. What the study reported, not specific to this receptor: In an earlier analysis of roughly 500 of the donors, most TCR beta V segments appeared in productive rearrangements about 87% or about 30% of the time, broadly matching IMGT annotations. When HLA alleles, especially DR and DQ, strongly co-occurred, TCR associations were difficult to assign to individual alleles. A later analysis reported that several top co-occurrence clusters appeared linked to parvovirus B19, influenza, CMV and Epstein-Barr virus. A group of highly shared sequence variants was considered likely to be a technical artifact of the sequencing pipeline. Most TCR sequences were seen in very few donors, while some public TCRs were found in many individuals. In a later genetic analysis, a missense DCLRE1C variant was associated with V-gene and J-gene trimming of TCR beta chains, and the association was replicated in an independent cohort. The authors suggested that the approach could potentially be extended to other disease states and immunological phenotypes. Cytomegalovirus status was reported to be diagnosed by the classifier with high specificity and sensitivity in both the original and validation cohorts. The cohort was sequenced for TCR beta chains only, and without alpha or paired-chain data the features that could be detected were limited. According to a later analysis, TCR association rates differed among HLA loci, with DRB1 alleles showing the most associated TCRs and HLA-C alleles showing the fewest. Some IMGT-functional V segments, including TRBV6-2 and TRBV6-3, could not be told apart with the 87-base-pair reads, so those segments were excluded. In a later analysis, HLA-associated TCR beta chains showed more clonal expansion and lower generation probabilities than non-associated chains that were equally common. CMV serostatus was the only immune exposure information available for the cohort. The presence/absence analyses assumed that sequencing depth was roughly uniform across donors, and that assumption may not be true. Compared with the 666-donor mean, donors in an Asian-associated ancestry cluster had fewer N-insertions in productive TCRs, according to a later genetic analysis. The study listed approximately 150 TCR beta chains as associated with cytomegalovirus. In a later analysis, most CMV-associated TCR beta chains were found to appear HLA-restricted, with HLA associations seemingly driven largely by CMV exposure. A few of the identified cytomegalovirus-associated TCR beta chains were confirmed in vitro to be specific for cytomegalovirus antigens. Linkage disequilibrium might explain the correlated functional status among segregating V segments, but an unknown experimental factor could not be excluded. Because HLA typing was unavailable for some donors at each locus, only the typed subset was used in association tests. The earlier analysis of 587 of the donors excluded about 16 rarely observed V segments, including chromosome 9 orphons, because counts were too low. A further reported finding was that TCR beta sequences accurately predicted the HLA-A and HLA-B alleles for most subjects in the first cohort. In a later analysis, 16,951 TCR beta sequences were associated with specific HLA alleles at a false discovery rate of 0.05.

Library preparation employed the immunoSEQ multiplex PCR assay. The multiplex PCR relied on a mix of 60 forward primers for TCR Vbeta segments and 13 reverse primers for TCR Jbeta segments. The CDR3 region of rearranged TCR beta genes was amplified from genomic DNA by a multiplex PCR assay. On the Illumina HiSeq System, the amplified TCR beta libraries were sequenced as 87-base-pair reads. The study's processing was this. A later analysis counted about 76 million unique TCR beta chains across the 550 to 800 repertoires, and 10 million to 12 million of these chains were shared by at least two donors. To remove PCR and sequencing errors, raw reads were error-corrected and collapsed into unique sequences using a nearest-neighbor algorithm that merged closely related sequences. CDR3 sequences were aligned to IMGT reference sequences to assign V, D and J gene segments. For a sequence to be retained, at least a six-nucleotide match to both a V gene segment and a J gene segment was required. A rearrangement was called productive if the CDR3 had no stop codons and remained in frame with V and J, and every other rearrangement was called non-productive. CDR3 was defined by IMGT convention, running from the second conserved V-encoded cysteine to the conserved J-encoded phenylalanine. The earlier analysis of 550 to 650 of the donors excluded any sequence lacking an unambiguous match to a single V gene segment. In an earlier analysis of approximately 590 of the donors, a V segment was called functional when productive rearrangements were above 56.7%, and segregating when the standard deviation between donors exceeded 5%. To diagnose cytomegalovirus status from the catalog of TCR beta chain sequences, a statistical classification framework was built. In a later analysis, V and J genes were assigned by comparing TCR nucleotide sequences against IMGT/GENE-DB human TR gene sequences. In a later analysis, CDR3 sequences and most-parsimonious VDJ recombination scenarios were assigned using the TCRdist pipeline. In a later analysis, each TCR beta chain was defined by its CDR3 amino acid sequence together with its V-gene family, and reads lacking a unique V-gene family were excluded. In a later analysis, several hundred highly shared, low-generation-probability nucleotide sequences were removed to address suspected cross-contamination and a sequencing artifact. For each public chain, a later analysis derived a clonal expansion index from normalized ranks of inferred template counts within each repertoire. In a later analysis, generation probabilities were computed using a VDJ recombination model fitted to out-of-frame rearrangements, and the results were checked against IGoR. Hypergeometric tests were used in a later analysis to score TCR-TCR, TCR-HLA and TCR-CMV co-occurrence, with a repertoire-size bias correction applied to the TCR pairs. A later analysis estimated false discovery rates by permuting HLA or CMV assignments 20 times. A later analysis grouped co-occurring TCRs with DBSCAN, adding TCRdist sequence similarity when clustering within HLA-allele-positive subsets. Co-occurrence clustering excluded repertoires with fewer than 30,000 or more than 120,000 public chains, plus five with anomalous nucleotide sharing. TCRdb carries this immuneACCESS record with in-frame sequences only. Its versions omit some clonotypes, under half of them owing to an unresolved V gene in the studies checked, with the rest unexplained. V, J and clone size reflect that table, while D and trimming were determined from the DNA. For this sample the table gives 85,000 to 110,000 clones, of which around 77% were detected only once. In total, the top ten clones hold roughly 3.9% of the sample.

The cohort comprised around 700 healthy bone marrow donors. At the time of sampling, all cohort members were nominally healthy, though unrecorded immune exposures were likely present. The donor was CMV seropositive and was included in the group of approximately 300 seropositive cohort members. Each donor provided a peripheral blood sample, and peripheral blood mononuclear cells were used for TCR beta sequencing. The Qiagen DNeasy Blood Extraction Kit was used to extract genomic DNA from the blood cell samples. The CDR3 sequence holds 15 residues, the cysteine and phenylalanine included. The DNA shown is the 45-base CDR3, in frame from base 1. V sheds 0 bases and J sheds 5 bases, leaving 11 bases between their ends. The germline V gene (reference sequence) sets CDR1 to LNHNV and CDR2 to YYDKDF. On this clone itself: Its antigen is still unknown. Nothing much larger sits one base from this clone, and base qualities are not available.

Sequencing used PBMCs. The rearranged chain carries TRBV15 and TRBJ2-1, with the D gene not clear enough to name. This receptor was identified in a man aged 50-60 years in good health and CMV-seropositive. The nucleotides are TGTGCCACCAGCAGAGATCCACAGATAGACAATGAGCAGTTCTTC. Its protein is CATSRDPQIDNEQFF.